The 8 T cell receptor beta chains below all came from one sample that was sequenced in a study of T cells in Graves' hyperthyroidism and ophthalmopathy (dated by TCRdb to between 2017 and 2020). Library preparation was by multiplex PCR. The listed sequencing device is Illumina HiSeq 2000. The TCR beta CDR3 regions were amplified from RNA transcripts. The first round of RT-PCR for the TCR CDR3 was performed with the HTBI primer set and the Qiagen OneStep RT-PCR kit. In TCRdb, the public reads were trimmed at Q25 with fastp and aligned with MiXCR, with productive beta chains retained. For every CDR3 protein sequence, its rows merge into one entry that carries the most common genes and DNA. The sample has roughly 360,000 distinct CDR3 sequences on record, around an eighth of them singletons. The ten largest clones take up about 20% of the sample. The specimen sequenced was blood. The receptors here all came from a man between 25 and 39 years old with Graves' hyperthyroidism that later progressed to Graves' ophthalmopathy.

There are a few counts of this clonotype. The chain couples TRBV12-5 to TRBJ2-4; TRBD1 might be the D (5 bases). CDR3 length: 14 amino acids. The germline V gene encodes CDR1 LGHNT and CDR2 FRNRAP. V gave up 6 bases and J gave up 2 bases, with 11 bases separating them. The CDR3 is CASGLQGPKNIQYF. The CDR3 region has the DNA TGTGCTAGTGGCCTCCAGGGTCCCAAAAACATTCAGTACTTC.

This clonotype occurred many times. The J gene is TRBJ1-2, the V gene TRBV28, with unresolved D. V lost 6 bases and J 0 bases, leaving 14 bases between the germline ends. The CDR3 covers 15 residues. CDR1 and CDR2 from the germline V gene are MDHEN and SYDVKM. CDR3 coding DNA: TGTGCCAGCAGCTCTACCGGACCGGCTAACTATGGCTACACCTTC. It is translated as CASSSTGPANYGYTF.

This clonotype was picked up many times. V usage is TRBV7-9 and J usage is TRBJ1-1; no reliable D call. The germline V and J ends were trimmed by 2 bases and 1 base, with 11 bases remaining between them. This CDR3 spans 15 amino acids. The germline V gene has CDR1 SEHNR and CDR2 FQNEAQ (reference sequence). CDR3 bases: TGTGCCAGCAGCTTATTACGTAACAGGAACACTGAAGCTTTCTTT. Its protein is CASSLLRNRNTEAFF.

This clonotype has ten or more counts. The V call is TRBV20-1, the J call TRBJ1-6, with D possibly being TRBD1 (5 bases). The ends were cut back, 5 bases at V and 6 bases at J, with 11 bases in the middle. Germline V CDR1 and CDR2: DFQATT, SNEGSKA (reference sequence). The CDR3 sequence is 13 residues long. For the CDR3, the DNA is TGCAGTGCTCTCCCAGGGCCTAATTCACCCCTCCACTTT. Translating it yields CSALPGPNSPLHF.

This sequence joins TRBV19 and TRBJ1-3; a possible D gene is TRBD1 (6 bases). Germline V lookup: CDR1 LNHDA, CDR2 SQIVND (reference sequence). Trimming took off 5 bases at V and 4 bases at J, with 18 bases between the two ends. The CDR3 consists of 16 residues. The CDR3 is CASSSRTGAWGNTIYF. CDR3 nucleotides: TGTGCCAGTAGTTCTCGGACGGGGGCATGGGGAAACACCATATATTTT.

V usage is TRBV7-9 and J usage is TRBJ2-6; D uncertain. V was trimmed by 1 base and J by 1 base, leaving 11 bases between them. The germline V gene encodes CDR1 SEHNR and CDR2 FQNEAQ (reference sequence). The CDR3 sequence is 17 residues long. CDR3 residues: CASSLDIHFSGANVLTF. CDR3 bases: TGTGCCAGCAGCTTAGATATCCATTTTTCTGGGGCCAACGTCCTGACTTTC.

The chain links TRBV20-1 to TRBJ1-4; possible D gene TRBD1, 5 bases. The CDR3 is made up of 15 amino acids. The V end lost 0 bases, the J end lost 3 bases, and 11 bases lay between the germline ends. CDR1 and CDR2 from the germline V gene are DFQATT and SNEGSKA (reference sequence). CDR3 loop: CSARDPRAANEKLFF. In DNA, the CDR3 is TGCAGTGCTAGAGATCCCAGGGCAGCTAATGAAAAACTGTTTTTT.

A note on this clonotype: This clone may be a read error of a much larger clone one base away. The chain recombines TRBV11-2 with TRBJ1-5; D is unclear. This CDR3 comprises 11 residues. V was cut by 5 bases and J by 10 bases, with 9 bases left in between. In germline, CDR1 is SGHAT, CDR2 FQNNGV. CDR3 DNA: TGTGCCAGCAGCCCCCATAGACCCCAGCATTTT. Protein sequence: CASSPHRPQHF.